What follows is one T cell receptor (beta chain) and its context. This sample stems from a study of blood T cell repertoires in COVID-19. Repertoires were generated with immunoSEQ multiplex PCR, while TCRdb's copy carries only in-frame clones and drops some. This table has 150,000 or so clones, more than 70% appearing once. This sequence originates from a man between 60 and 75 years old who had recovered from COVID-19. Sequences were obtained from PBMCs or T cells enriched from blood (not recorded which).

CDR3 amino acids: CATSDLEGQGTDTQYF. CDR3 bases: TGTGCCACCAGTGATTTAGAAGGACAGGGGACAGATACGCAGTATTTT. The chain uses TRBV24-1 and TRBJ2-3; TRBD1 aligns across 9 bases. Germline trimming cut 1 base from V and 3 bases from J; bases unmatched to any gene: 4. The V gene's germline CDR1 is KGHDR and CDR2 SFDVKD. This CDR3 comprises 16 residues.